A selection of T cell receptor beta chains follows, all from one sample in a study of T cell responses to AZD1222 COVID-19 vaccine. The data were produced by immunoSEQ multiplex PCR, yet TCRdb's version contains in-frame clones alone and is incomplete. Of roughly 200,000 clones listed, almost 90% are singletons. The sequences come from peripheral blood, collected on day 0 of AZD1222 vaccination. The receptor set was obtained from an adult in good health. Each CDR3 is given with its conserved first and last residue. A D gene is named only where the DNA matches it firmly. Only some rows state a clone size, as once, few, many or a class for expanded clones.

v_gene: TRBV29-1
j_gene: TRBJ2-2
d_gene: -
abundance: -
CDR3nt: TGCAGCGTTGCCCGGAGAAACACCGGGGAGCTGTTTTTT
CDR3aa: CSVARRNTGELFF

v_gene: TRBV11-2
j_gene: TRBJ2-3
d_gene: -
abundance: -
CDR3nt: TGTGCCAGCAGCTTATTGGGAGGATGGCAGTATTTT
CDR3aa: CASSLLGGWQYF

v_gene: TRBV7-6
j_gene: TRBJ2-5
d_gene: -
abundance: -
CDR3nt: TGTGCCAGCAGCTTAGACTCGGGCCTTAGGGGCCAAGAGACCCAGTACTTC
CDR3aa: CASSLDSGLRGQETQYF

v_gene: TRBV12-3/TRBV12-4
j_gene: TRBJ2-5
d_gene: -
abundance: -
CDR3nt: TGTGCCAGCAGCACGAGCGAGACCCAGTACTTC
CDR3aa: CASSTSETQYF

v_gene: TRBV18
j_gene: TRBJ2-6
d_gene: TRBD1
abundance: -
CDR3nt: TGTGCCAGCTCACCAGACGGACAGGTTGTCTCTGGGGCCAACGTCCTGACTTTC
CDR3aa: CASSPDGQVVSGANVLTF

v_gene: TRBV19
j_gene: TRBJ2-7
d_gene: TRBD1
abundance: -
CDR3nt: TGTGCCAGTAAATATTCCGGGACAGGGGGCTCCTACGAGCAGTACTTC
CDR3aa: CASKYSGTGGSYEQYF

v_gene: TRBV10-3
j_gene: TRBJ2-7
d_gene: -
abundance: -
CDR3nt: TGTGCCATCAGTGCGGGACGGGACTACGAGCAGTACTTC
CDR3aa: CAISAGRDYEQYF

v_gene: TRBV10-3
j_gene: TRBJ1-1
d_gene: -
abundance: -
CDR3nt: TGTGCCATCAGCATATCCTCGGGGACGGTGAACACTGAAGCTTTCTTT
CDR3aa: CAISISSGTVNTEAFF

v_gene: TRBV3-1/TRBV3-2
j_gene: TRBJ2-3
d_gene: TRBD2
abundance: -
CDR3nt: TGTGCCAGCAGCTCGACTAGCGGGGGGGTGGATACGCAGTATTTT
CDR3aa: CASSSTSGGVDTQYF

v_gene: TRBV2
j_gene: TRBJ1-2
d_gene: -
abundance: -
CDR3nt: TGTGCCAGCAGTGAAGGCAGGGTCGGCGGCTACACCTTC
CDR3aa: CASSEGRVGGYTF

v_gene: TRBV4-1
j_gene: TRBJ2-3
d_gene: -
abundance: -
CDR3nt: TGCGCCAGCAGCCAAGGGGGGGTCACAGATACGCAGTATTTT
CDR3aa: CASSQGGVTDTQYF

v_gene: TRBV18
j_gene: TRBJ1-1
d_gene: -
abundance: -
CDR3nt: TGTGCCAGCTCTCCCACAGGGAGGAACACTGAAGCTTTCTTT
CDR3aa: CASSPTGRNTEAFF

v_gene: TRBV2
j_gene: TRBJ2-1
d_gene: -
abundance: -
CDR3nt: TGTGCCAGCAGTGAAGTAGCCAGGGTAGGTAATGAGCAGTTCTTC
CDR3aa: CASSEVARVGNEQFF

v_gene: TRBV28
j_gene: TRBJ2-7
d_gene: TRBD1
abundance: -
CDR3nt: TGTGCCAGCAGAGGGGGCGTCTACGAGCAGTACTTC
CDR3aa: CASRGGVYEQYF

v_gene: TRBV5-6
j_gene: TRBJ1-5
d_gene: -
abundance: -
CDR3nt: TGTGCCAGCAGGCAGTGGGGCCGGGGCAATCAGCCCCAGCATTTT
CDR3aa: CASRQWGRGNQPQHF

v_gene: TRBV10-3
j_gene: TRBJ1-2
d_gene: TRBD1
abundance: -
CDR3nt: TGTGCCACCGGCTCGGACAGGGCATCTCAGGCCCTCTTC
CDR3aa: CATGSDRASQALF

v_gene: TRBV6-5
j_gene: TRBJ1-5
d_gene: TRBD1
abundance: -
CDR3nt: TGTGCGGGGGCAGGGGGGGGCAATCAGCCCCAGCATTTT
CDR3aa: CAGAGGGNQPQHF

v_gene: TRBV24-1
j_gene: TRBJ1-2
d_gene: TRBD1
abundance: -
CDR3nt: TGTGCCACCAGTGACCCCCGGGACAGATATGGCTACACCTTC
CDR3aa: CATSDPRDRYGYTF

v_gene: TRBV3-1/TRBV3-2
j_gene: TRBJ2-5
d_gene: -
abundance: -
CDR3nt: TGTGCCAGCAGCCAAGCCCAAGAGACCCAGTACTTC
CDR3aa: CASSQAQETQYF

v_gene: TRBV27
j_gene: TRBJ2-2
d_gene: TRBD1
abundance: -
CDR3nt: TGTGCCAGCAGTCTCGGGACAGGGGCCACCGGGGAGCTGTTTTTT
CDR3aa: CASSLGTGATGELFF

v_gene: TRBV6-5
j_gene: TRBJ2-7
d_gene: -
abundance: once
CDR3nt: TGTGCCAGCACCCCTTACGGCGGCGGAACCTACGAGCAGTACTTC
CDR3aa: CASTPYGGGTYEQYF

v_gene: TRBV5-5
j_gene: TRBJ1-1
d_gene: -
abundance: -
CDR3nt: TGTGCCAGCAGCTTGGCCCCGAACACTGAAGCTTTCTTT
CDR3aa: CASSLAPNTEAFF

v_gene: TRBV10-3
j_gene: TRBJ1-6
d_gene: -
abundance: -
CDR3nt: TGTGCCATCAGTTCACAGGCGAACTATAATTCACCCCTCCACTTT
CDR3aa: CAISSQANYNSPLHF

v_gene: TRBV29-1
j_gene: TRBJ2-7
d_gene: -
abundance: -
CDR3nt: TGCAGCGTGATGGGGGGTCCGAACTCCTACGAGCAGTACTTC
CDR3aa: CSVMGGPNSYEQYF

v_gene: TRBV5-5
j_gene: TRBJ2-3
d_gene: -
abundance: -
CDR3nt: TGTGCCAGCGGACAGACTAGCACAGATACGCAGTATTTT
CDR3aa: CASGQTSTDTQYF

v_gene: TRBV19
j_gene: TRBJ1-2
d_gene: -
abundance: once
CDR3nt: TGTGCCAGTAACAACGGCGGCTATGGCTACACCTTC
CDR3aa: CASNNGGYGYTF

v_gene: TRBV16
j_gene: TRBJ1-5
d_gene: -
abundance: -
CDR3nt: TGTGCCAGCAGCCAGGAAGGAACAGGTAATCAGCCCCAGCATTTT
CDR3aa: CASSQEGTGNQPQHF

v_gene: TRBV6-5
j_gene: TRBJ1-1
d_gene: -
abundance: -
CDR3nt: TGTGCCAGCAGTTACGGGGGGTTTCGCACTGAAGCTTTCTTT
CDR3aa: CASSYGGFRTEAFF